This T cell receptor beta chain was identified in a study of blood T cell repertoires in COVID-19. Study overall: The origin of the acute and convalescent COVID-19 samples was the United States, Italy and Spain. T cells, B-cell-depleted T cells, or PBMCs supplied cDNA or gDNA.

Per the authors' pipeline: Amplification of reference gene primers was used by the study to estimate nucleated cell counts. Measured with immunoSEQ multiplex PCR; TCRdb has only the in-frame clones, and not every one. The V and J calls and clone size come from that table; D and trimming were worked out from the DNA. This table has some 300,000 clones, around nine tenths appearing once. This clone was detected once. The J segment lost 2 bases and the V segment lost 5 bases, leaving 12 bases of the junction unmatched. This CDR3 spans 17 amino acids. Germline CDR1 is SGHVS and CDR2 is FNYEAQ. This TCR came from an older man with acute or convalescent COVID-19. Sequenced input: peripheral blood. This chain connects TRBV7-6 to TRBJ2-7; 10 bases are a match to TRBD1. CDR3: CASSANPGTGVAYEQYF. The CDR3 bases are TGTGCCAGCAGCGCCAACCCGGGGACAGGGGTCGCCTACGAGCAGTACTTC.